This T cell receptor (beta chain) was sequenced during a study of T cell repertoires in cytomegalovirus infection. Study-level information: The public TCR beta signatures pointed to both CMV infection and matching HLA type.

TCRdb re-derived calls from the reads in MiXCR, one entry per CDR3 protein. The table includes 110,000 to 150,000 distinct CDR3 sequences, about 6.1% detected once. In this sample, this clonotype turned up a few times. What it binds is not known. Study results and caveats: Clonotype analysis showed dominance of the ex vivo response by HLA-C-restricted CMV-specific TCR beta clonotypes.

The TCR originated in a human donor in good health (CMV status not recorded). Some clones in this sample may be carry-over from other donors' samples. The sample consisted of PBMCs.

Here the CDR3 reads CASSYLNRPANYGYTF. The CDR3 DNA sequence: TGTGCCAGCAGTTATCTCAACAGACCAGCTAACTATGGCTACACCTTC. The V gene is TRBV6-6, the J gene TRBJ1-2; D unresolved. Per germline, CDR1 MNHNY and CDR2 SVGAGI (reference sequence). V lost 3 bases to trimming and J lost 0 bases, with 14 bases between them. This CDR3 contains 16 residues.